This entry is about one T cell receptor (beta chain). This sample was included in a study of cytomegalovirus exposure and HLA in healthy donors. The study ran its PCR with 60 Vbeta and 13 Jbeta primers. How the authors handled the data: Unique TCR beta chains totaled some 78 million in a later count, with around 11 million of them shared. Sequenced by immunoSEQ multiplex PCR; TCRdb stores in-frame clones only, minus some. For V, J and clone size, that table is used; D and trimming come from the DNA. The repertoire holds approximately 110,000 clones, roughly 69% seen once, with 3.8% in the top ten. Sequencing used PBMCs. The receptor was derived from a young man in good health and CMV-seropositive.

CDR3 amino acids: CASSKGSPGTGRETQYF. CDR3 bases: TGTGCCAGCAGCAAAGGTTCTCCCGGGACAGGGCGCGAGACCCAGTACTTC. This rearrangement joins TRBV21-1 to TRBJ2-5; the table's D call, TRBD1, was not checked against the DNA. TRBV21-1 is a recognized pseudogene. This CDR3 comprises 17 residues.